This T cell receptor (beta chain) was documented in a study of cytotoxic CD8 clonotypes in ibrutinib-treated CLL. Study findings and constraints: Baseline-level clonality went beyond age-matched healthy donors and moved in step with circulating CD8+ T-cell counts. Clonality went higher at ibrutinib response and then dropped back toward baseline at progression. The clonality rise at ibrutinib response reflected private clonotype expansion. Samples were collected at differing times from sustained-remission and progressing patients.

On this clone: The antigen is undetermined.

Measured with immunoSEQ multiplex PCR; TCRdb has only the in-frame clones, and not every one. The sample shows a few hundred thousand clones, roughly two thirds of them seen only once. Trimming cost V 0 bases and J 4 bases; bases outside gene matches: 16. The V gene's germline CDR1 is MNHEY and CDR2 SMNVEV (reference sequence). This CDR3 has 19 amino acids. The specimen was PBMCs, collected after 36 months of ibrutinib treatment. The clonotype was recovered from a human donor with chronic lymphocytic leukemia. J is TRBJ2-3 and V is TRBV27; TRBD2 aligns across 7 bases. In DNA, the CDR3 is TGTGCCAGCAGTTTATCGGCCCGACCGACTAGCCGGCTGGCAGATACGCAGTATTTT. Amino acids: CASSLSARPTSRLADTQYF.